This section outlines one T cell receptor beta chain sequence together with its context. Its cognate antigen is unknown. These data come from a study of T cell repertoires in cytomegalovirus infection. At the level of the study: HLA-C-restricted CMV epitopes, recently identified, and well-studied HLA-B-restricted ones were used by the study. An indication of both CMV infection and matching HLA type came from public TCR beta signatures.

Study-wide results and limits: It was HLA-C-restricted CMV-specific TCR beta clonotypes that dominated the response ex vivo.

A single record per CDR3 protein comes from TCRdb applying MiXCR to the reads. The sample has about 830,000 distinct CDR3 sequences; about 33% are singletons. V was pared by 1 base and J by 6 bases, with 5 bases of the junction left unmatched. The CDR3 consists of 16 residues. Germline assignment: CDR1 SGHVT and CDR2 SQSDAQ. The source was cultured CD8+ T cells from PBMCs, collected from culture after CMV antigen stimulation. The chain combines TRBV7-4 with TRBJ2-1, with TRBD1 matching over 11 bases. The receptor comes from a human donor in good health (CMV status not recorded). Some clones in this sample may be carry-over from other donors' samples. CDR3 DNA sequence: TGTGCCAGCAGCTTAGGGACAGGGGGCGCAAGCAATGAGCAGTTCTTC. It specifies CASSLGTGGASNEQFF.